This T cell receptor beta chain came from a study of tumor-infiltrating lymphocytes in primary liver carcinoma. Whole-study context: All lesions had stage T1-T3 N0M0 and roughly 4.2 to 10 cm widths.

Total RNA amounting to approximately 460 ng was the source from which TCR beta cDNA was made with a constant-region primer. Modified slightly, ARM-PCR produced TCR beta libraries over three nested multiplex PCR rounds. Use of TRBV1-TRBV30 forward primers with a C-beta reverse primer characterized the first two PCR rounds, which lasted about 10 cycles each. Each CDR3 protein gets one entry after TCRdb re-called the multiplex PCR reads with MiXCR. The profile covers about 54,000 distinct CDR3 sequences, with over 65% appearing a single time and about 26% taken by the ten largest. From about 19-30 mg of unsorted bulk tissue, DNA and RNA were co-extracted together. In the case of this clonotype: Antigen: not known. The junction departs from the called germline gene at one end, perhaps through a read error.

General observations from the study: Roughly 7-25% of top clones, and no more, occurred in all five tumor regions. Relative to blood, tumors carried a significantly larger fraction of the repertoire in their top 250 clones (p = 0.039).

The CDR3 is 17 residues long. CDR1 and CDR2 from the germline V gene are SGHAT and FQDESV (reference sequence). The chain recombines TRBV11-1 with TRBJ2-1; 8 nucleotides line up with TRBD2. The specimen sequenced was liver tumor tissue from sampling region 2. The subset is: tumor region T2, inferior pole. This TCR derives from a middle-aged man with primary liver carcinoma and hepatitis B virus infection. Here the CDR3 reads CANSLGLVGEVDNKQFF. DNA of the CDR3: TGTGCCAACAGCCTGGGACTAGTGGGAGAAGTTGACAACAAGCAGTTCTTC.